One and the same sample provided the 8 T cell receptor beta chains below, sequenced in a study of T cell repertoires in cytomegalovirus infection. Their specific antigens are unknown. TCRdb independently ran MiXCR on the reads; one entry per CDR3 protein. The table records about 570,000 distinct CDR3 sequences, over 35% of them present only once. The sequencing here drew on cultured PBMCs, taken from culture after CMV antigen stimulation. These receptors were obtained from a human donor in good health (CMV status not recorded). Some clones in this sample may be carry-over from other donors' samples.

A few counts support this clonotype. V usage is TRBV2 and J usage is TRBJ2-4, with D possibly matching TRBD2 (5 bases). The germline V and J ends were trimmed by 7 bases and 7 bases, with 8 bases remaining between them. CDR3 length: 11 residues. Germline-derived CDR1 and CDR2 are SNHLY and FYNNEI. CDR3 sequence (DNA): TGTGCCAGCAAGGAGGCGAACATTCAGTACTTC. It specifies CASKEANIQYF.

The V and J genes are TRBV20-1 and TRBJ2-3, with 9 bases that match TRBD2. Germline assignment: CDR1 DFQATT and CDR2 SNEGSKA (reference sequence). The trim removed 2 bases at V and 5 bases at J, leaving 8 bases unmatched. This CDR3 has 15 amino acids. The CDR3 region is CSARSASGVGDTQYF. As DNA, the CDR3 is TGCAGTGCTAGAAGTGCTAGCGGGGTGGGAGATACGCAGTATTTT.

There are a few counts of this clonotype. The V gene is TRBV7-2, the J gene TRBJ1-2; 7 nucleotides align to TRBD1. CDR1 SGHTA and CDR2 FQGNSA come from the germline V gene. The CDR3 is made up of 18 amino acids. V was pared by 2 bases and J by 1 base, with 13 bases of the junction left unmatched. CDR3 sequence reads: CASSLLFRGGEFNYGYTF. CDR3 nucleotide sequence: TGTGCCAGCAGCTTACTGTTCAGGGGGGGAGAATTTAACTATGGCTACACCTTC. Together with reference TRBV7-2 and TRBJ1-2, the CDR3 gives the full variable domain: GAGVSQSPSNKVTEKGKDVELRCDPISGHTALYWYRQSLGQGLEFLIYFQGNSAPDKSGLPSDRFSAERTGGSVSTLTIQRTQQEDSAVYLCASSLLFRGGEFNYGYTFGSGTRLTVV.

J is TRBJ2-5 and V is TRBV6-6; no firm D call. This CDR3 comprises 14 residues. The germline V and J ends were trimmed by 6 bases and 2 bases, with 13 bases remaining between them. Germline CDR1 reads MNHNY; CDR2 reads SVGAGI (reference sequence). CDR3 loop: CASRSRAIQETQYF. The CDR3 coding sequence is TGTGCCAGCAGAAGCCGGGCCATACAAGAGACCCAGTACTTC.

This clonotype came up a few times. This chain links TRBV2 with TRBJ2-2, with D perhaps TRBD2 (5 bases). The V gene's germline CDR1 is SNHLY and CDR2 FYNNEI. The CDR3 covers 14 residues. Trimming shortened V by 10 bases and J by 1 base, and 13 bases separated the two germline ends. The CDR3 DNA is TGTGCCACCAAAGAGGGAGTGAACACCGGGGAGCTGTTTTTT. Protein sequence: CATKEGVNTGELFF.

The sample holds many counts of this clonotype. The chain combines TRBV2 with TRBJ2-2, with TRBD1 matching 7 bases. Looked up from germline, CDR1 is SNHLY and CDR2 is FYNNEI. CDR3 length: 13 amino acids. With 7 bases clipped from V and 6 bases from J, the junction kept 5 bases outside the gene matches. CDR3 coding DNA: TGTGCCAGCACGGGACAGTTCTCCGGGGAGCTGTTTTTT. This translates into CASTGQFSGELFF.

This clonotype was seen at least ten times. The chain has TRBV7-2 and TRBJ2-3; D gene ambiguous. Between the trimmed V and J ends, which lost 8 bases and 1 base, there was a span of 4 bases. The germline V gene encodes CDR1 SGHTA and CDR2 FQGNSA. The CDR3 length is 11 residues. The CDR3 reads CASAGTDTQYF. CDR3 bases: TGTGCCAGCGCCGGCACAGATACGCAGTATTTT.

This sequence joins TRBV4-1 and TRBJ2-5; 12 nucleotides line up with TRBD2. The CDR3 is 17 residues long. Germline V gives CDR1 MGHRA, CDR2 YSYEKL. The trim removed 2 bases at V and 5 bases at J, leaving 9 bases unmatched. CDR3 sequence reads: CASSQFLLAGGPETQYF. The DNA for the CDR3 is TGCGCCAGCAGCCAATTTCTTCTAGCGGGGGGGCCGGAGACCCAGTACTTC.